This passage covers 5 T cell receptor beta chains from one sample sequenced in a study of T-cell reconstitution after alpha-beta-depleted transplantation in children. The TCRbeta library was prepared with unique molecular identifiers. MiXCR was run by TCRdb on the PCR reads, yielding one entry per CDR3 protein. Of 150,000 to 250,000 distinct CDR3 sequences listed, about 15% were seen once; the top ten hold about 12%. The sequenced sample was PBMCs from the stem cell graft donor, obtained from the stem cell graft. The receptor set was obtained from a human donor who donated a stem cell graft to a child with acute lymphoblastic leukemia.

The chain links TRBV5-5 to TRBJ2-5; TRBD1 aligns across 7 bases. This CDR3 has 15 residues. V was clipped by 4 bases and J by 0 bases; unmatched bases: 6. Germline CDR1 and CDR2: SGHKS and YYEKEE (reference sequence). The CDR3 coding sequence is TGTGCCAGCAGCCCCTTGGGACAGAACCAAGAGACCCAGTACTTC. Residues: CASSPLGQNQETQYF. Full variable domain (remainder filled in from reference TRBV5-5 and TRBJ2-5): DAGVTQSPTHLIKTRGQQVTLRCSPISGHKSVSWYQQVLGQGPQFIFQYYEKEERGRGNFPDRFSARQFPNYSSELNVNALLLGDSALYLCASSPLGQNQETQYFGPGTRLLVL.

This clonotype showed up many times. The CDR3 here is CASSPTPGQGFYYGYTF. CDR3 DNA sequence: TGTGCCAGCAGTCCAACCCCGGGACAGGGATTTTACTATGGCTACACCTTC. The chain is built from TRBV12-3 or TRBV12-4 and TRBJ1-2; 9 bases line up with TRBD1. J was trimmed by 3 bases and V by 5 bases; bases with no gene match: 13. This CDR3 has 17 residues.

This clonotype came up a few times. The CDR3 here is CASSPGQADGYTF. The CDR3 nucleotides read TGCGCCAGCAGCCCGGGACAGGCCGATGGCTACACCTTC. The chain couples TRBV5-1 to TRBJ1-2; TRBD1 matches 8 bases. The V gene end was trimmed by 4 bases and the J gene end by 6 bases; junction bases not matched to a gene: 5. Germline V gives CDR1 SGHRS, CDR2 YFSETQ. The CDR3 has 13 residues.

The chain is built from TRBV7-9 and TRBJ2-3; no definite D call. From germline, CDR1 is SEHNR and CDR2 FQNEAQ (reference sequence). CDR3 size: 15 residues. The V end lost 1 base, the J end lost 2 bases, and 10 bases lay between the germline ends. The CDR3 nucleotides are TGTGCCAGCAGCTTAGTTGCAATCGACACAGATACGCAGTATTTT. It codes for CASSLVAIDTDTQYF.

This clonotype has at least ten counts. The rearrangement uses TRBV5-6 and TRBJ1-5, with TRBD1 as a possible D gene (5 bases). Germline V gene sequence: CDR1 SGHDT, CDR2 YYEEEE. V lost 3 bases and J 5 bases, leaving 12 bases between the germline ends. This CDR3 has 14 residues. CDR3 protein: CASSSRDGDQPQHF. The CDR3 DNA is TGTGCCAGCAGCTCCCGGGACGGTGATCAGCCCCAGCATTTT.